This T cell receptor (beta chain) was retrieved from a study of glioma-infiltrating T cells. General study findings and limits: Above-expected tissue-blood divergence occurred in all gliomas, most in low-grade ones. Only very few CDR3 sequences appeared in both tissue and blood.

Germline loops: CDR1 SQVTM, CDR2 ANQGSEA. The CDR3 spans 18 residues. Trimming left V 8 bases short and J 6 bases short, with 35 bases between. The iRepertoire nested amplicon-rescue multiplex PCR amplified TCR alpha and beta CDR3s from RNA. For one-step reverse transcription and amplification, roughly 85-450 ng of tissue mRNA or PBMC total RNA was used. MiXCR, run by TCRdb on the multiplex PCR reads, gives a single entry per CDR3 protein. Among some 100,000 distinct CDR3 sequences listed, 25% to 30% were seen once. This clonotype was observed at least ten times. Its antigen is currently unknown. Material: glioma tissue, nonneoplastic brain tissue, or PBMCs (not recorded which). The receptor's source is a human donor with low-grade glioma or glioblastoma, undergoing nonglioma brain surgery, or in good health (not recorded which). This sequence joins TRBV29-1 and TRBJ2-7, with D tentatively TRBD1 (8 bases). The CDR3 sequence is CSQSWDRLSAREIGEQYF. The CDR3 nucleotides read TGCAGCCAATCCTGGGACAGGCTGTCGGCGCGGGAGATCGGCGAGCAGTACTTC.